Reported below is one T cell receptor (beta chain). The data originate from a study of T cells in Graves' hyperthyroidism and ophthalmopathy. TCR beta CDR3 sequences were amplified from RNA transcripts. TCR CDR3 regions were first amplified by RT-PCR with HTBI primers. In TCRdb, the multiplex PCR reads were re-called with MiXCR into one record per CDR3 protein. The table has hundreds of thousands of distinct CDR3 sequences, roughly 40% seen once. The study defined stable Graves' hyperthyroidism as no ophthalmopathy progression within 18 months. Hyperthyroidism had been newly diagnosed in patients aged 18 to 65, and its duration was under 2 months. CDR1 and CDR2 from the germline V gene are SQVTM and ANQGSEA. The CDR3 has 12 amino acids.

This sequence was found in a man aged 18 to 29 with Graves' hyperthyroidism. The chain couples TRBV29-1 to TRBJ1-1, with D uncertain. Sequenced material: blood. CDR3 sequence: CSPQPSNTEAFF. DNA of the CDR3: TGCAGTCCCCAGCCCTCGAACACTGAAGCTTTCTTT.